Presented here are 26 T cell receptor beta chains from one specimen sequenced in a study of cytotoxic CD8 clonotypes in ibrutinib-treated CLL. The table came from immunoSEQ multiplex PCR; TCRdb's copy has only in-frame clones and leaves some out. The sample yields more than 70,000 clones, roughly 80% seen once. Here the sequenced sample was PBMCs, taken after 12 months of ibrutinib treatment. The receptors shown here come from a human donor with chronic lymphocytic leukemia.

The chain employs TRBV6-5 and TRBJ1-1; no reliable D call. Trimming removed 1 base from V and 1 base from J, with 7 bases in between. This CDR3 has 14 residues. Germline V gene lookup returns CDR1 MNHEY and CDR2 SVGAGI. CDR3 DNA: TGTGCCAGCAGTTACTTCGGGTGGAACACTGAAGCTTTCTTT. As protein: CASSYFGWNTEAFF.

The chain employs TRBV11-1 and TRBJ2-3, with TRBD2 matching 7 bases. Germline V lookup: CDR1 SGHAT, CDR2 FQDESV (reference sequence). Trimming took 2 bases from V and 2 from J; bases not matched to a gene: 4. The CDR3 covers 15 residues. This chain's CDR3 is CASSLTGLLTDTQYF. CDR3 nucleotide sequence: TGTGCCAGCAGCTTAACGGGACTACTCACAGATACGCAGTATTTT.

J is TRBJ1-1 and V is TRBV4-2; perhaps TRBD1 as D (5 bases). Per the germline V gene, CDR1 is LGHNA and CDR2 is YNFKEQ. The V end was cut by 5 bases, the J end by 4 bases, with 8 bases between. The CDR3 loop spans 12 amino acids. CDR3 residues: CASSFDSTEAFF. CDR3 bases: TGTGCCAGCAGCTTCGACAGCACTGAAGCTTTCTTT.

This rearrangement joins TRBV27 to TRBJ1-5; unclear D gene. Germline CDR1 and CDR2: MNHEY and SMNVEV (reference sequence). The V end lost 10 bases, the J end lost 1 base, and 11 bases lay between the germline ends. This CDR3 has 13 amino acids. The CDR3 bases are TGTGCCACCGGGCCCAAGAGCAATCAGCCCCAGCATTTT. Its translation is CATGPKSNQPQHF.

Only one count was recorded for this clone. The V call is TRBV27, the J call TRBJ2-4; 8 nucleotides line up with TRBD2. Germline V CDR1 and CDR2: MNHEY, SMNVEV (reference sequence). The CDR3 spans 16 residues. The junction had 5 bases not matched to a gene; V was cut back by 1 base and J by 3 bases. Here the CDR3 reads CASSLWAGRGKNIQYF. The CDR3 DNA is TGTGCCAGCAGTTTATGGGCCGGGAGGGGCAAAAACATTCAGTACTTC.

This chain uses TRBV9 with TRBJ2-3; 7 bases map to TRBD1. Trimming took 2 bases from V and 4 from J; bases not matched to a gene: 7. Germline CDR1 is SGDLS and CDR2 is YYNGEE. The CDR3 length is 15 residues. The CDR3 DNA reads TGTGCCAGCAGCGTGACAGGGTTTCTCGCAGATACGCAGTATTTT. It translates to CASSVTGFLADTQYF.

V is TRBV7-3 and J is TRBJ2-2; 7 bases line up with TRBD2. CDR3 length: 16 amino acids. V lost 2 bases and J lost 4; bases outside the gene matches: 7. Germline CDR1 and CDR2: SGHTA and FQGTGA. The CDR3: CASSLFRGGTTGELFF. DNA for the CDR3: TGTGCCAGCAGCTTATTTCGGGGAGGGACCACCGGGGAGCTGTTTTTT.

This chain uses TRBV5-1 with TRBJ2-5; 9 bases are shared with TRBD1. With V trimmed by 1 base and J by 4 bases, 2 bases remained unmatched. CDR3 size: 14 residues. Germline lookup yields CDR1 SGHRS and CDR2 YFSETQ. The CDR3 protein is CASSLMGQGETQYF. The CDR3 DNA reads as TGCGCCAGCAGCTTGATGGGACAGGGAGAGACCCAGTACTTC.

This chain links TRBV7-2 with TRBJ1-4; D possibly corresponds to TRBD1 (5 bases). Germline CDR1 and CDR2: SGHTA and FQGNSA. V was clipped by 8 bases and J by 8 bases, with 21 bases between them. CDR3 size: 15 residues. CDR3 residues: CASQGVGGVDEKLFF. Written as DNA, the CDR3 is TGTGCCAGCCAAGGGGTGGGCGGTGTAGACGAAAAACTGTTTTTT.

The V and J genes are TRBV4-1 and TRBJ1-3; D is perhaps TRBD1 (5 bases). The CDR3 covers 13 residues. V was trimmed by 6 bases and J by 6 bases, leaving 12 bases between them. From germline, CDR1 is MGHRA and CDR2 YSYEKL. This CDR3 is CASRGGVLNTIYF. Here the CDR3 DNA reads TGCGCCAGCAGAGGAGGGGTCCTAAACACCATATATTTT.

The chain has TRBV5-5 and TRBJ2-1; unclear D gene. V shed 8 bases and J shed 9 bases, with 9 bases lying between them. The germline CDR1 and CDR2 sequences are SGHKS and YYEKEE (reference sequence). The CDR3 is 10 residues long. This CDR3 is CARGRSEQFF. The CDR3 DNA is TGTGCCAGGGGCCGGAGTGAGCAGTTCTTC.

The rearrangement links TRBV6-5 to TRBJ1-5, with TRBD1 as a possible D gene (5 bases). The ends were cut back, 5 bases at V and 6 bases at J, with 11 bases in the middle. This CDR3 comprises 13 residues. Germline V gives CDR1 MNHEY, CDR2 SVGAGI. CDR3 nucleotide sequence: TGTGCCAGCAGTGGTGTGGGGGGTCAGCCCCAGCATTTT. Its protein product is CASSGVGGQPQHF.

V usage is TRBV5-1 and J usage is TRBJ1-5; 7 positions match TRBD1. CDR3 length: 14 residues. CDR1 is SGHRS, CDR2 YFSETQ, per germline. Trimming took 0 bases from V and 8 from J; bases not matched to a gene: 5. The CDR3: CASSLDRGGEPQHF. In DNA, the CDR3 is TGCGCCAGCAGCTTGGACAGGGGTGGAGAGCCCCAGCATTTT.

The chain is built from TRBV6-1 and TRBJ2-3; 8 bases align to TRBD2. This CDR3 comprises 14 residues. CDR1 and CDR2 from the germline V gene are MNHNS and SASEGT. After removal of 3 bases from V and 6 bases from J, the junction contained 5 bases not matched to a gene. The CDR3 DNA reads as TGTGCCAGCAGTGAGCGGGGGGTGAGGGATACGCAGTATTTT. It codes for CASSERGVRDTQYF.

The chain couples TRBV5-1 to TRBJ1-1; D possibly corresponds to TRBD1 (5 bases). V lost 3 bases to trimming and J lost 1 base, with 7 bases between them. The length of the CDR3 is 13 residues. Per the germline V gene, CDR1 is SGHRS and CDR2 is YFSETQ. The CDR3 DNA follows: TGCGCCAGCAGCTATGGGGCGAACACTGAAGCTTTCTTT. Residues: CASSYGANTEAFF.

This rearrangement joins TRBV7-2 to TRBJ1-2; a possible D gene is TRBD1 (5 bases). Trimming removed 5 bases at V and 6 bases at J, with 13 bases between. The CDR3 contains 13 residues. Per the germline V gene, CDR1 is SGHTA and CDR2 is FQGNSA. CDR3 sequence: CASSPWQGNGYTF. The CDR3 DNA reads as TGTGCCAGCAGCCCCTGGCAGGGTAATGGCTACACCTTC. Full variable domain (rest looked up from reference TRBV7-2 and TRBJ1-2): GAGVSQSPSNKVTEKGKDVELRCDPISGHTALYWYRQSLGQGLEFLIYFQGNSAPDKSGLPSDRFSAERTGGSVSTLTIQRTQQEDSAVYLCASSPWQGNGYTFGSGTRLTVV.

The J gene is TRBJ2-1, the V gene TRBV7-2, with 14 positions matching TRBD2. V shed 5 bases and J 10 bases; nucleotides not matched to a gene: 7. From germline, CDR1 is SGHTA and CDR2 FQGNSA. CDR3 size: 15 residues. The CDR3 DNA sequence: TGTGCCAGCAGCCCCCGACTAGCGGGGGGGAAGGAGCAGTTCTTC. This sequence encodes CASSPRLAGGKEQFF. Full variable domain (outside the CDR3, taken from reference TRBV7-2 and TRBJ2-1): GAGVSQSPSNKVTEKGKDVELRCDPISGHTALYWYRQSLGQGLEFLIYFQGNSAPDKSGLPSDRFSAERTGGSVSTLTIQRTQQEDSAVYLCASSPRLAGGKEQFFGPGTRLTVL.

J is TRBJ1-1 and V is TRBV19, with D perhaps matching TRBD1 (6 bases). The CDR3 has 17 residues. Deletions cut 0 bases from V and 1 base from J, with 15 bases between. CDR1 LNHDA and CDR2 SQIVND come from the germline V gene (reference sequence). CDR3 protein: CASSIDPNRAGNTEAFF. CDR3 bases: TGTGCCAGTAGTATAGACCCGAACAGGGCGGGGAACACTGAAGCTTTCTTT.

This chain joins TRBV29-1 and TRBJ2-4, with D possibly being TRBD2 (7 bases). Per the germline V gene, CDR1 is SQVTM and CDR2 is ANQGSEA. This CDR3 has 13 residues. Trimming left V 0 bases short and J 14 bases short, with 17 bases between. The CDR3 region is CSVEDPPGGREYF. CDR3 in DNA: TGCAGCGTTGAAGATCCCCCGGGGGGCAGGGAGTACTTC.

The chain recombines TRBV11-2 with TRBJ2-1; TRBD2 might be the D (7 bases). CDR1 SGHAT and CDR2 FQNNGV come from the germline V gene. There are 12 residues in the CDR3. Trimming stripped 3 bases from V and 15 bases from J, with 15 bases between. The CDR3 sequence: CASSLVGGRRFF. CDR3 sequence (DNA): TGTGCCAGCAGCTTGGTGGGGGGGCGCCGGTTCTTC. Based on the CDR3 plus reference TRBV11-2 and TRBJ2-1, the full variable domain is EAGVAQSPRYKIIEKRQSVAFWCNPISGHATLYWYQQILGQGPKLLIQFQNNGVVDDSQLPKDRFSAERLKGVDSTLKIQPAKLEDSAVYLCASSLVGGRRFFGPGTRLTVL.

V usage is TRBV28 and J usage is TRBJ2-3; unclear D gene. CDR1 is MDHEN and CDR2 is SYDVKM in the germline V gene. V was trimmed by 6 bases and J by 2 bases, leaving 18 bases between them. This CDR3 region has 16 residues. CDR3 sequence: CASSIPKSEPTDTQYF. CDR3 coding DNA: TGTGCCAGCAGCATCCCAAAATCTGAGCCCACAGATACGCAGTATTTT.

This sequence joins TRBV5-4 and TRBJ2-2; the D call may be TRBD1 or TRBD2 (7 bases each). The CDR3 length is 15 residues. CDR1 SGHNT and CDR2 YYREEE come from the germline V gene (reference sequence). With 0 bases removed from V and 5 bases from J, the gap between germline ends came to 11 bases. The chain's CDR3 is CASSLGQGGTGELFF. DNA for the CDR3: TGTGCCAGCAGCTTGGGGCAGGGGGGGACCGGGGAGCTGTTTTTT.

The genes are TRBV28 and TRBJ2-5; D gene uncertain. This CDR3 contains 13 residues. Germline CDR1 MDHEN, CDR2 SYDVKM. V was cut by 5 bases and J by 2 bases, with 9 bases left in between. The CDR3, as DNA: TGTGCCAGCAGTCCCCCCCAGCAAGAGACCCAGTACTTC. Translated, it gives CASSPPQQETQYF.

This chain uses TRBV10-3 with TRBJ1-2; D uncertain. Trimming pared 2 bases from V and 10 bases from J, leaving 8 bases between. Germline assignment: CDR1 ENHRY and CDR2 SYGVKD. CDR3 length: 11 residues. The CDR3 here is CAISESRAYTF. CDR3 coding DNA: TGTGCCATCAGTGAGAGTCGGGCCTACACCTTC.

This chain joins TRBV7-9 and TRBJ1-4; possibly TRBD1 for D (6 bases). Trimming pared 1 base from V and 8 bases from J, leaving 17 bases between. The CDR3 covers 16 residues. The V gene's germline CDR1 is SEHNR and CDR2 FQNEAQ (reference sequence). The CDR3 here is CASSLEGSQGREKLFF. The DNA for the CDR3 is TGTGCCAGCAGCTTAGAAGGGTCGCAGGGGCGGGAAAAACTGTTTTTT.

J is TRBJ1-5 and V is TRBV30; a possible D gene is TRBD1 (5 bases). Between the trimmed V and J ends, which lost 2 bases and 4 bases, there was a span of 12 bases. CDR1 is GTSNPN and CDR2 is SVGIG in the germline V gene (reference sequence). The CDR3 contains 14 residues. The CDR3 DNA reads as TGTGCCTGGAGTCGGGGCAGCACAAATCAGCCCCAGCATTTT. This codes for CAWSRGSTNQPQHF. The full variable domain, completed using reference TRBV30 and TRBJ1-5, is SQTIHQWPATLVQPVGSPLSLECTVEGTSNPNLYWYRQAAGRGLQLLFYSVGIGQISSEVPQNLSASRPQDRQFILSSKKLLLSDSGFYLCAWSRGSTNQPQHFGDGTRLSIL.